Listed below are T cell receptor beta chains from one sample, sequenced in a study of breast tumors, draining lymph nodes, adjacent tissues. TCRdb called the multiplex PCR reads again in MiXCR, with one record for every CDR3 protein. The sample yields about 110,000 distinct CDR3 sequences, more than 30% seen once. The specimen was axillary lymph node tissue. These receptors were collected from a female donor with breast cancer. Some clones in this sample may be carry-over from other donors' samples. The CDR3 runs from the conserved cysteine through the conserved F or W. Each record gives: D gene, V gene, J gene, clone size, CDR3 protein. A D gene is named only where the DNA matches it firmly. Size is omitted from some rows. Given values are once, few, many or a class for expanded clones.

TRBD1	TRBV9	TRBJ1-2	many	CASSKLRDRGRYGYTF
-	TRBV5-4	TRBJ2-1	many	CASSLGGASSYNEQFF
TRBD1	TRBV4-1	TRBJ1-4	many	CASRGRTGATNEKLFF
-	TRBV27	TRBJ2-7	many	CASSPGQYSYEQYF
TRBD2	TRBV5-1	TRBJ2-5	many	CASSFTGGYQETQYF
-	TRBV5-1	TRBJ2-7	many	CASSFILSYEQYF
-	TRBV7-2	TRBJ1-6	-	CASSFYQANSPLHF
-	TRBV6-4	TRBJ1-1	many	CASSEGGQATEAFF
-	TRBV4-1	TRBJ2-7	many	CASSQIIFEDSYEQYF
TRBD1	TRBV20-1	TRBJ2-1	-	CSARVVRGPSVEQFF
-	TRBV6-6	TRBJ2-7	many	CATGSQGHEQYF
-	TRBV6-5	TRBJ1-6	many	CASSYLDGVQRGDNSPLHF
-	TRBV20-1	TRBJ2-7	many	CSGTDSYEQYF
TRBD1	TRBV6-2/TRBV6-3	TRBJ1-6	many	CASSPLRDRESPLHF
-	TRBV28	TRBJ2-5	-	CASSLGGQGVETQYF
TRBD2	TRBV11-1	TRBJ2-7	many	CAGSLALTSGQPYEQYF
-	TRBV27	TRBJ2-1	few	CASSYTQGYNNEQFF
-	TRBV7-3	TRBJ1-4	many	CASSWRRRHNEKLFF
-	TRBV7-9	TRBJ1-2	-	CASNLTENGYTF
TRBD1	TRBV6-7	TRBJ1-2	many	CASSYSRQGAGYTF
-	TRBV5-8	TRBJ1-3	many	CASSLAGRRGNTIYF
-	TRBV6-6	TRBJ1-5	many	CASKGVRGNQPQHF
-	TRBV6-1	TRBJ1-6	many	CASSQRGRGRVLRRNSPLHF
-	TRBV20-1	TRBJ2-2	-	CSASRRARTPSELFF
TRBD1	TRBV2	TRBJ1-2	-	CASSALPGQDYGYTF
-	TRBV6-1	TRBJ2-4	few	CASTLENRLVAKNIQYF
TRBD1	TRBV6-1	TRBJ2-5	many	CASSGQGAWLETQYF
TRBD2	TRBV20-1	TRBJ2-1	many	CSARAGTSGPLEQFF
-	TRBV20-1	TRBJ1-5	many	CSALRDRSGSQPQHF
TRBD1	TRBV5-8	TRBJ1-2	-	CASSSDRGHGHTF
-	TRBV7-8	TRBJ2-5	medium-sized	CASSLEQQETQYF
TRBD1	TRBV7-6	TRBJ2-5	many	CASSPDRGETQYF
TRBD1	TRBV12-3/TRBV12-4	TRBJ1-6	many	CASNPGQGYSPLHF
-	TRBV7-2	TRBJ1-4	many	CASSLGQPGEKLFF
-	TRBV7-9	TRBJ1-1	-	CASSLSQGWTEAFF
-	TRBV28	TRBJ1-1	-	CASYTGPLEAFF
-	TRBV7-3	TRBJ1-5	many	CASSRDRFNQPQHF
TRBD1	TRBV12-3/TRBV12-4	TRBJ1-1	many	CASRTTGGRGEAFF
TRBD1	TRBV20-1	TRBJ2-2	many	CSARGRDRAPNTGELFF
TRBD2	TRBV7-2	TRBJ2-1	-	CASSLQRTSGGRDEQFF
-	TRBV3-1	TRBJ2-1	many	CASSLIRDSYDEQFF
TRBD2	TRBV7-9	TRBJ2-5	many	CASSSPGLAAQETQYF
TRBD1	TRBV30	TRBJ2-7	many	CAWNRQGRRGEQYF
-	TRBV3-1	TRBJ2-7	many	CASSRRGSYEQYF
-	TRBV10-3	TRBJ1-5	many	CAISDLTHGAQPQHF
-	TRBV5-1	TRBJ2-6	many	CASSLVSSGANVLTF
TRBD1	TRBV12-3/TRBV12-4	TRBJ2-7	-	CASSLGGTGTWDYEQYF
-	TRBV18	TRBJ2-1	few	CASSQTGTADIGEQFF
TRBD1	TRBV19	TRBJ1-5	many	CASSGGQGNQPQHF
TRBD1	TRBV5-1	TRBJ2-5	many	CASNLLGTAHETQYF
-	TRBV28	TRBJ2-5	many	CASTAGAGETQYF
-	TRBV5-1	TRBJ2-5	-	CASSLRVGRHETQYF
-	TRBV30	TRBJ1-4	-	CAWSVLGGEKLFF